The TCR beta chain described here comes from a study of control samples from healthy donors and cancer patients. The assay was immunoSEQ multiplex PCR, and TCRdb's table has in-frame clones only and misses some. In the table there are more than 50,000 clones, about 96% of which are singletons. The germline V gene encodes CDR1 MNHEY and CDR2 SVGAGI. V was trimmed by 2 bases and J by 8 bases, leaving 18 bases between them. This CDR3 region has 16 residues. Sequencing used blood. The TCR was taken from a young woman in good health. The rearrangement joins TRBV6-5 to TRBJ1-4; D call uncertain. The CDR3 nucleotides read TGTGCCAGCAGTTACAGTTCAGGCAGGCTGGGCGAAAAACTGTTTTTT. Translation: CASSYSSGRLGEKLFF.